This TCR beta chain comes out of a study of low-dose radiotherapy and immunotherapy resistance in tumors. About the study: Intravenous nivolumab 240 mg every two weeks plus ipilimumab 1 mg/kg every six weeks was given to patients.

CDR3 size: 16 residues. Germline V CDR1 and CDR2: SNHLY, FYNNEI. Trimming removed 2 bases at V and 0 bases at J, with 12 bases between. TRAV- and TRBV-specific primers were used for first-strand cDNA, which covered alpha and beta chains. With a V-primer adapter and a constant-region primer, TCRs were amplified for about 20 PCR cycles. TCRdb itself ran the reads through MiXCR, one entry per CDR3 protein. Here the sample spans under 20,000 distinct CDR3 sequences, 74% being singletons. The receptor's source is a human donor with advanced metastatic prostate, ovarian, gallbladder or colorectal cancer (not recorded which). This table probably holds off-target reads from a library built for another chain. The rearrangement links TRBV2 to TRBJ2-3, with D possibly being TRBD2 (5 bases). The CDR3 sequence is CASSELLAISTDTQYF. The CDR3 DNA is TGTGCCAGCAGTGAATTGCTAGCAATAAGCACAGATACGCAGTATTTT.